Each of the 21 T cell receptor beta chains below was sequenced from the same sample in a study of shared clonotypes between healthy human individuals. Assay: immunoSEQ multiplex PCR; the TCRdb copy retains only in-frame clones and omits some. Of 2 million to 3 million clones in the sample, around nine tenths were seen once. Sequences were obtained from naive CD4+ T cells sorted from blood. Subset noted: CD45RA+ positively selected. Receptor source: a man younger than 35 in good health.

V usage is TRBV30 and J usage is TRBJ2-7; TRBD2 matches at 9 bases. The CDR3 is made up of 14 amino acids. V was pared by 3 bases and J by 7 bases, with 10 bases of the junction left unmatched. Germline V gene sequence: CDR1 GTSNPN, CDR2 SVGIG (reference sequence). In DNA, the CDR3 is TGTGCCTGGAGGGGTAGCGGGGGATTTGGAGAGCAGTACTTC. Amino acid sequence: CAWRGSGGFGEQYF. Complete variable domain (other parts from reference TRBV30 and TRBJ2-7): SQTIHQWPATLVQPVGSPLSLECTVEGTSNPNLYWYRQAAGRGLQLLFYSVGIGQISSEVPQNLSASRPQDRQFILSSKKLLLSDSGFYLCAWRGSGGFGEQYFGPGTRLTVT.

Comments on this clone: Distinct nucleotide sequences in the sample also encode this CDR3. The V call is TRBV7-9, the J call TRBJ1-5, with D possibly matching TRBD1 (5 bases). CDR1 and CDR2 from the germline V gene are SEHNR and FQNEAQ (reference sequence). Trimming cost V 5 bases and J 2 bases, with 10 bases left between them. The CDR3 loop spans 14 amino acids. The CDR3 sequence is CASSTGTGNQPQHF. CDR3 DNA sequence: TGTGCCAGCAGCACCGGGACTGGCAATCAGCCCCAGCATTTT.

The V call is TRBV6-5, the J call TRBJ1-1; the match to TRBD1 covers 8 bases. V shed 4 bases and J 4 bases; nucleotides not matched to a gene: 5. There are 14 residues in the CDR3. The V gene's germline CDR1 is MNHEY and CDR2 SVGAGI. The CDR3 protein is CASSSQGAATEAFF. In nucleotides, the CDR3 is TGTGCCAGCAGTTCCCAGGGGGCGGCCACTGAAGCTTTCTTT.

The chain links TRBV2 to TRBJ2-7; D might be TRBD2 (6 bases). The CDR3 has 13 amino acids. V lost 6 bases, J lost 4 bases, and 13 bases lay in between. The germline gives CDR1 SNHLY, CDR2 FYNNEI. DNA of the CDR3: TGTGCCAGCAGGTGGAGGGAGGCGTACGAGCAGTACTTC. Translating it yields CASRWREAYEQYF.

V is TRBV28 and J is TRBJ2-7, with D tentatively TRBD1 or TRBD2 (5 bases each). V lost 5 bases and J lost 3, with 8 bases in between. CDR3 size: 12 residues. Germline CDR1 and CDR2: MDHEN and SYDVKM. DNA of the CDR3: TGTGCCAGCAGTGCGAGGGGCTACGAGCAGTACTTC. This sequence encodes CASSARGYEQYF.

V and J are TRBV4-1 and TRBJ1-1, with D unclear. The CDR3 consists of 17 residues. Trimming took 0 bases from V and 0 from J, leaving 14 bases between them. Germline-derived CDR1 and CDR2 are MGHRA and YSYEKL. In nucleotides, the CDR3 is TGCGCCAGCAGCCAAGATCCGATAGGAAAAGTGAACACTGAAGCTTTCTTT. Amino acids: CASSQDPIGKVNTEAFF.

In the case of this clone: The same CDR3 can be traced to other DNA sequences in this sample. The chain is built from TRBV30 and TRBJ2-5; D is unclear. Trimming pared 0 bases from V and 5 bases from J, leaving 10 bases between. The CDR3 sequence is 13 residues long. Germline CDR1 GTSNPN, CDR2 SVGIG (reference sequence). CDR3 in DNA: TGTGCCTGGAGTGTATCTGGACGGGAGACCCAGTACTTC. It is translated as CAWSVSGRETQYF.

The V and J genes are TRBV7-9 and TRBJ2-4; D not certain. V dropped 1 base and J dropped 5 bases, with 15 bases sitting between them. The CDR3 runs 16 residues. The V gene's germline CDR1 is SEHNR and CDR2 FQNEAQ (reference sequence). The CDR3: CASSLDLTVDQNIQYF. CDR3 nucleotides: TGTGCCAGCAGCTTAGACCTGACCGTTGACCAAAACATTCAGTACTTC.

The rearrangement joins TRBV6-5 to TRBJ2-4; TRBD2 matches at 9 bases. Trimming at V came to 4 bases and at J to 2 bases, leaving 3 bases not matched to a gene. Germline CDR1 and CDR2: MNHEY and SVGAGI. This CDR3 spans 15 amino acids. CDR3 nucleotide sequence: TGTGCCAGCAGTTCTGGACTAGCGTCCAAAAACATTCAGTACTTC. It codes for CASSSGLASKNIQYF.

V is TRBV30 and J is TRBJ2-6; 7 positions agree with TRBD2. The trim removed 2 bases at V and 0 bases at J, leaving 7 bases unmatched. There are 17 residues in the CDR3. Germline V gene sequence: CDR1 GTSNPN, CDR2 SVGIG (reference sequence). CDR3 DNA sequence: TGTGCCTGGAGTAGAGTCGGGGGGATCTCTGGGGCCAACGTCCTGACTTTC. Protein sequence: CAWSRVGGISGANVLTF.

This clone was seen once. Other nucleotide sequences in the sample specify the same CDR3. Here the CDR3 reads CASSRQGGTGELFF. The DNA of the CDR3 is TGTGCCAGCAGCCGACAGGGAGGGACCGGGGAGCTGTTTTTT. This chain links TRBV6-5 with TRBJ2-2; the D call may be TRBD1 or TRBD2 (7 bases each). CDR3 length: 14 residues. Trimming removed 6 bases at V and 5 bases at J, with 13 bases between. The germline CDR1 and CDR2 sequences are MNHEY and SVGAGI.

The CDR3 nucleotides read TGTGCCAGCGGCCAGGCCTCGTGGGGCTACACCTTC. Amino acids: CASGQASWGYTF. This rearrangement joins TRBV7-2 to TRBJ1-2; D is undetermined. This CDR3 has 12 amino acids. Germline V gives CDR1 SGHTA, CDR2 FQGNSA. Trimming removed 8 bases at V and 8 bases at J, with 15 bases between.

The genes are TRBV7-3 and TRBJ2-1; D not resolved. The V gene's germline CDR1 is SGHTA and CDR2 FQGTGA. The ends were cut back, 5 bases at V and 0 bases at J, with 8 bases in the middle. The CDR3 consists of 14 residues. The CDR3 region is CASSNGVSYNEQFF. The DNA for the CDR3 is TGTGCCAGCAGCAATGGGGTCTCCTACAATGAGCAGTTCTTC.

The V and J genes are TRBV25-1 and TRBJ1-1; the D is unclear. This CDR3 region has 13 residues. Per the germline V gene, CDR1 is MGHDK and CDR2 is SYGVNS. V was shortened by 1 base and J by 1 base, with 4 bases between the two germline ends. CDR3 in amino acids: CASSEFANTEAFF. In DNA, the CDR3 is TGTGCCAGCAGTGAATTCGCGAACACTGAAGCTTTCTTT.

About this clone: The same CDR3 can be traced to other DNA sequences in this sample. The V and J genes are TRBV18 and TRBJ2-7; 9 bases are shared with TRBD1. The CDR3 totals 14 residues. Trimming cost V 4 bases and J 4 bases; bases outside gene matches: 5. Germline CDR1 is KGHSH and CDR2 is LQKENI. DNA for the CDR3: TGTGCCAGCTCACAGGGACAGGGCTGGTACGAGCAGTACTTC. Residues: CASSQGQGWYEQYF. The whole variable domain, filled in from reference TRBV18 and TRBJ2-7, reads NAGVMQNPRHLVRRRGQEARLRCSPMKGHSHVYWYRQLPEEGLKFMVYLQKENIIDESGMPKERFSAEFPKEGPSILRIQQVVRGDSAAYFCASSQGQGWYEQYFGPGTRLTVT.

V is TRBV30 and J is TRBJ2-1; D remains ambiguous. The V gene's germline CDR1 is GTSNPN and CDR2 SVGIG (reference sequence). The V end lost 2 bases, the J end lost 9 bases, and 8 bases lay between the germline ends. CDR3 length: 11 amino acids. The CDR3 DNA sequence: TGTGCCTGGAGTACAGCCGGTGAGCAGTTCTTC. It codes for CAWSTAGEQFF.

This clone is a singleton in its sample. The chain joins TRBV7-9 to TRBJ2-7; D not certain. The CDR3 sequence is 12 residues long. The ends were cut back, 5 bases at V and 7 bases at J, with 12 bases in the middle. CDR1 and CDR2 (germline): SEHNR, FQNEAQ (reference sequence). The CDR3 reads CASSPRSGEQYF. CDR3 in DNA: TGTGCCAGCAGCCCCCGTTCCGGGGAGCAGTACTTC.

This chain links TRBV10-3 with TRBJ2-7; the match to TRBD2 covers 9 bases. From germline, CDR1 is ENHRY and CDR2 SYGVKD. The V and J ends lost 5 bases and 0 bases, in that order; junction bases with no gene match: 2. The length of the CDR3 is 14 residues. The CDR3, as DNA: TGTGCCATCAGTTCTAGCGGGGACTCCTACGAGCAGTACTTC. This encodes CAISSSGDSYEQYF.

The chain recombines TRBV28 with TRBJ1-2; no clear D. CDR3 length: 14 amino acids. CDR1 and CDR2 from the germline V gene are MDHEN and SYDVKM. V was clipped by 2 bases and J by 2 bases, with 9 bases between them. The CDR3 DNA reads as TGTGCCAGCAGTTTAAAAAATTGGAACTATGGCTACACCTTC. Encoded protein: CASSLKNWNYGYTF.

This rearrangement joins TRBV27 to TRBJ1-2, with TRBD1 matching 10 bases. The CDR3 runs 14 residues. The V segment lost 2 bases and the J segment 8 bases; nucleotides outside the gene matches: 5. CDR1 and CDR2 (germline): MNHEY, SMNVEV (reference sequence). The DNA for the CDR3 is TGTGCCAGCAGTTTAAGCGACAGGGGGCTCGGCTACACCTTC. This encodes CASSLSDRGLGYTF.

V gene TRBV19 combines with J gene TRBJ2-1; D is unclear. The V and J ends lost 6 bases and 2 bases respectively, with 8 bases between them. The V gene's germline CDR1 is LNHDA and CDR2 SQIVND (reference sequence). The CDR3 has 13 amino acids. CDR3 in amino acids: CASRVATYNEQFF. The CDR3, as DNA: TGTGCCAGTAGGGTGGCTACCTACAATGAGCAGTTCTTC.